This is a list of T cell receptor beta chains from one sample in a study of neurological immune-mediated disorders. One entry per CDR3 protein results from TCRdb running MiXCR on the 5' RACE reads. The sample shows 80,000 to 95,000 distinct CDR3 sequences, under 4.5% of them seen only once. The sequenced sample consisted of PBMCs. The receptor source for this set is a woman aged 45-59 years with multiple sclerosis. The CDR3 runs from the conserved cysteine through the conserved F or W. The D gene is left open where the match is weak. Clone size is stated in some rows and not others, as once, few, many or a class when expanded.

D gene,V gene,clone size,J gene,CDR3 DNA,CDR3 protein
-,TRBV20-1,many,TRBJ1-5,TGCAGTGCTAGAGATATAGGCCAGATTGCCAATCAGCCCCAGCATTTT,CSARDIGQIANQPQHF
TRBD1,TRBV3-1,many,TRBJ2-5,TGTGCCAGCAGCCCGGGGACAGGTCCCGAGACCCAGTACTTC,CASSPGTGPETQYF
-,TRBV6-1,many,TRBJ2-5,TGTGCCAGCAGTGAGGTTCTCCGGGGGGAGACCCAGTACTTC,CASSEVLRGETQYF
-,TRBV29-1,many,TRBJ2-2,TGCAGCGTTCAGCTGCCCAACACCGGGGAGCTGTTTTTT,CSVQLPNTGELFF
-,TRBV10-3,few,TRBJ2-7,TGTGCCATCAGTGAGTCCGGCGGCCTCTACGAGCAGTACTTC,CAISESGGLYEQYF
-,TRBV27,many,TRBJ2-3,TGTGCCAGCAGTTTATCGAGAGATACGCAGTATTTT,CASSLSRDTQYF
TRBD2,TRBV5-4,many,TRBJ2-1,TGTGCCAGCAGCCCTAGCGGGGGGCGTGGGAATGAGCAGTTCTTC,CASSPSGGRGNEQFF
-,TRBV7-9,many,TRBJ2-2,TGTGCCAGCAGCTTAATTCAGAGGGGCTGGGGAATGAACACCGGGGAGCTGTTTTTT,CASSLIQRGWGMNTGELFF
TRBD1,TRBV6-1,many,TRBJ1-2,TGTGCCAGCAGTGGAACGAGGGACAGGGGAGGCTACACCTTC,CASSGTRDRGGYTF
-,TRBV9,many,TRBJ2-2,TGTGCCAGCAGCGTAGGTTTGAGGGCCGCGAACACCGGGGAGCTGTTTTTT,CASSVGLRAANTGELFF
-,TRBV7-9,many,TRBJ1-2,TGTGCCAGCAGCGGAAGCGGGACCACCGGGAGCTACACCTTC,CASSGSGTTGSYTF
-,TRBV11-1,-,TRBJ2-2,TGTGCCAGCAGCTTAGCGCAGGCCGGGGAGCTGTTTTTT,CASSLAQAGELFF
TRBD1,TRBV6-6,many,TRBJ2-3,TGTGCCAGCAGTTATCCCCTGACAGGGGCTAGCACAGATACGCAGTATTTT,CASSYPLTGASTDTQYF
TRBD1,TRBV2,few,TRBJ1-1,TGTGCCAGCTCCCCACATCCGGGACAGACAAACACTGAAGCTTTCTTT,CASSPHPGQTNTEAFF
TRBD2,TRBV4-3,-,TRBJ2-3,TGCGCCAGCAGCCGGCGGACTAGCGGGAGCACAGATACGCAGTATTTT,CASSRRTSGSTDTQYF
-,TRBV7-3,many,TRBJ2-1,TGTGCCAGCAGCTTCCCTTTGGGTGAGCAGTTCTTC,CASSFPLGEQFF
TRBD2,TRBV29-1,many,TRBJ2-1,TGCAGCGTTGAGGAGTCGGGGGGGCCCGGCGATGAGCAGTTCTTC,CSVEESGGPGDEQFF
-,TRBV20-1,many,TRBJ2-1,TGCAGTATCTACCAGCCCCCCTACAATGAGCAGTTCTTC,CSIYQPPYNEQFF